Sequencing of this T cell receptor (beta chain) was carried out in a study of human T cells and chemical hapten exposure. In the study overall: The study sensitized with 2% DPC on a roughly 2 cm by roughly 2 cm patch of upper inner arm skin.

Time point defined: pre-sensitization, week 0. Stated treatment: therapeutic diphenylcyclopropenone sensitization with weekly scalp DPC. In this sample, this clonotype turned up many times. Each CDR3 protein is one row after TCRdb ran MiXCR on the RACE reads. The table records under 110,000 distinct CDR3 sequences, 9.5% to 15% of them present only once. The length of the CDR3 is 16 residues. Germline V gives CDR1 SGHTA, CDR2 FQGNSA. V dropped 1 base and J dropped 3; count of bases not matched to a gene: 1. The chain carries TRBV7-2 and TRBJ2-3; 13 bases map to TRBD2. Sequenced material: whole blood, taken in connection with sensitization to the hapten diphenylcyclopropenone (DPC). The origin of this receptor is a woman aged 50 to 60 with alopecia areata. Some clones in this sample may be carry-over from other donors' samples. The DNA of the CDR3 is TGTGCCAGCAGCTTAGGACTAGCGGGAGGAACAGATACGCAGTATTTT. As protein: CASSLGLAGGTDTQYF.